This is a list of T cell receptor beta chains from one sample in a study of T cell responses to AZD1222 COVID-19 vaccine. Here immunoSEQ multiplex PCR was the method, and the copy in TCRdb shows in-frame clones only, minus some. This sample carries some 120,000 clones, over 75% of them seen once, and the ten largest clones take under 9.5%. This material consisted of peripheral blood, taken on day 0 of AZD1222 vaccination. All receptors come from an adult in good health. The CDR3 runs from the conserved cysteine through the conserved F or W. A D gene is named only where the DNA matches it firmly. Only part of the rows carry a size: once, few, many, or a class if the clone is expanded.

>TRBV18|TRBD2|17|TRBJ2-1|-
CASSPTAGGVHYNEQFF
TGTGCCAGCTCACCAACGGCGGGAGGGGTGCACTACAATGAGCAGTTCTTC
>TRBV10-1|-|13|TRBJ1-2|once
CASSPGTTYGYTF
TGCGCCAGCAGCCCCGGGACTACCTATGGCTACACCTTC
>TRBV7-6|-|16|TRBJ1-6|-
CASSEAQGRLSPPLHF
TGTGCCAGCAGCGAAGCTCAGGGGCGCCTCTCGCCACCCCTCCACTTT
>TRBV3-1/TRBV3-2|TRBD2|14|TRBJ2-2|-
CASRWTSNTGELFF
TGTGCCAGCCGATGGACTAGTAACACCGGGGAGCTGTTTTTT
>TRBV6-5|-|14|TRBJ2-2|-
CASCQGPNTGELFF
TGTGCCAGCTGTCAGGGCCCTAACACCGGGGAGCTGTTTTTT
>TRBV30|-|14|TRBJ2-3|-
CAWSVPSPTDTQYF
TGTGCCTGGAGTGTGCCAAGCCCCACAGATACGCAGTATTTT
>TRBV28|TRBD1|13|TRBJ2-5|-
CASATGGGETQYF
TGTGCCAGCGCCACAGGGGGAGGAGAGACCCAGTACTTC
>TRBV7-9|-|15|TRBJ1-4|-
CASSLSVTTNEKLFF
TGTGCCAGCAGCTTATCGGTAACAACTAATGAAAAACTGTTTTTT
>TRBV19|-|11|TRBJ1-3|-
CASRDGNTIYF
TGTGCCAGTCGGGACGGAAACACCATATATTTT
>TRBV19|-|15|TRBJ2-2|-
CASSPLGQTNGELFF
TGTGCCAGTAGTCCCCTAGGGCAGACGAACGGGGAGCTGTTTTTT
>TRBV5-1|-|16|TRBJ2-3|-
CASSPDGDARTDTQYF
TGCGCCAGCAGCCCTGACGGTGACGCCCGCACAGATACGCAGTATTTT
>TRBV5-4|-|12|TRBJ1-2|-
CASSFPGGGYTF
TGTGCCAGCAGCTTTCCGGGAGGGGGTTACACCTTC
>TRBV23-1|-|11|TRBJ1-2|-
CASSPPNGYTF
TGCGCCAGCAGCCCCCCCAATGGCTACACCTTC
>TRBV7-9|-|14|TRBJ1-3|few
CASSLGGYGNTIYF
TGTGCCAGCAGCTTGGGGGGGTACGGAAACACCATATATTTT
>TRBV7-9|-|13|TRBJ1-2|few
CASSLWPAGGYTF
TGTGCCAGCAGCTTATGGCCGGCAGGCGGCTACACCTTC
>TRBV19|TRBD1|15|TRBJ2-3|-
CASSKTGGRADTQYF
TGTGCCAGTAGTAAGACAGGGGGACGGGCAGATACGCAGTATTTT
>TRBV3-1/TRBV3-2|TRBD2|18|TRBJ2-1|-
CASSQESGLAGAYNEQFF
TGTGCCAGCAGCCAAGAGTCGGGACTAGCGGGTGCCTACAATGAGCAGTTCTTC
>TRBV5-6|TRBD1|14|TRBJ2-3|-
CASSPDRDADTQYF
TGTGCCAGCAGCCCGGACAGGGACGCAGATACGCAGTATTTT
>TRBV7-2|-|13|TRBJ1-2|-
CASSLSLNYGYTF
TGTGCCAGCAGCTTAAGTCTTAACTATGGCTACACCTTC
>TRBV5-1|-|13|TRBJ2-3|-
CASSLGLADTQYF
TGCGCCAGCAGCTTGGGACTAGCAGATACGCAGTATTTT
>TRBV6-5|-|15|TRBJ1-4|-
CASSYDGTTNEKLFF
TGTGCCAGCAGCTACGACGGGACAACTAATGAAAAACTGTTTTTT
>TRBV27|-|15|TRBJ1-2|-
CASSGDSLLNYGYTF
TGTGCCAGCAGTGGAGACAGCCTACTTAACTATGGCTACACCTTC
>TRBV3-1/TRBV3-2|-|16|TRBJ2-2|-
CASSQSIGERPEELFF
TGTGCCAGCAGCCAATCGATCGGGGAGAGACCGGAGGAGCTGTTTTTT
>TRBV15|-|15|TRBJ1-2|-
CATSRDLRGTYGYTF
TGTGCCACCAGCAGAGATCTTCGGGGCACCTATGGCTACACCTTC
>TRBV3-1/TRBV3-2|-|15|TRBJ1-1|-
CASSPTRALGTEAFF
TGTGCCAGCAGCCCGACCAGGGCCCTGGGCACTGAAGCTTTCTTT
>TRBV12-5|-|24|TRBJ2-7|-
CASGPGGVSGPRVNLYSGSYEQYF
TGTGCTAGTGGTCCCGGAGGCGTTTCGGGCCCTCGTGTAAACCTCTACTCGGGCTCCTACGAGCAGTACTTC
>TRBV6-5|TRBD1|14|TRBJ1-2|-
CASSYQGDLDGYTF
TGTGCCAGCAGTTACCAGGGGGATTTGGATGGCTACACCTTC
>TRBV5-4|TRBD1|14|TRBJ1-6|-
CASSPRTGDSPLHF
TGTGCCAGCAGCCCCCGGACAGGGGATTCACCCCTCCACTTT
>TRBV5-1|-|15|TRBJ2-2|-
CASSFQGTSSGELFF
TGCGCCAGCAGCTTCCAGGGCACTAGCTCCGGGGAGCTGTTTTTT
>TRBV4-1|-|16|TRBJ2-3|few
CASSHPDWGDTDTQYF
TGCGCCAGCAGCCATCCCGATTGGGGCGACACAGATACGCAGTATTTT
>TRBV24-1|-|13|TRBJ1-5|once
CATANAGTGPQHF
TGTGCCACCGCCAATGCGGGGACCGGCCCCCAGCATTTT
>TRBV5-5|-|12|TRBJ2-3|-
CASSFDLDTQYF
TGTGCCAGCAGCTTTGATCTAGATACGCAGTATTTT
>TRBV5-1|-|15|TRBJ2-7|-
CASSLDPIGVFIWYF
TGCGCCAGCAGCTTGGATCCCATCGGGGTCTTTATTTGGTACTTC
>TRBV2|-|17|TRBJ2-7|once
CASRMNSRRFPVYEQYF
TGTGCCAGCAGAATGAATTCCCGACGTTTTCCCGTATACGAGCAGTACTTC
>TRBV29-1|-|12|TRBJ1-2|-
CSVRDLNYGYTF
TGCAGCGTTAGGGACTTAAACTATGGCTACACCTTC
>TRBV5-4|TRBD1|13|TRBJ1-5|few
CASSDGQDRPQHF
TGTGCCAGCAGCGACGGACAGGACAGGCCCCAGCATTTT
>TRBV14|-|13|TRBJ1-5|-
CASSQTQDQPQHF
TGTGCCAGCAGCCAGACCCAGGATCAGCCCCAGCATTTT
>TRBV14|-|15|TRBJ1-1|-
CASSQALGGNTEAFF
TGTGCCAGCAGCCAAGCCTTGGGGGGGAACACTGAAGCTTTCTTT
>TRBV6-2/TRBV6-3|-|12|TRBJ2-1|-
CASSYSNRGQFF
TGTGCCAGCAGTTACTCAAATCGTGGGCAGTTCTTC
>TRBV9|TRBD1|15|TRBJ1-5|-
CASSPGQGGGQPQHF
TGTGCCAGCAGCCCGGGACAGGGGGGCGGTCAGCCCCAGCATTTT
>TRBV6-5|-|13|TRBJ1-2|-
CASSRGQYYGYTF
TGTGCCAGCAGCCGCGGACAGTACTATGGCTACACCTTC
>TRBV5-7|-|12|TRBJ1-1|-
CAILPPGTEAFF
TGTGCCATTCTCCCGCCGGGCACTGAAGCTTTCTTT